The clone carrying this T cell receptor (beta chain) was detected only once. This record comes from a study of T-cell reconstitution after alpha-beta-depleted transplantation in children. V was clipped by 5 bases and J by 11 bases, with 12 bases between them. Germline CDR1 reads WSHSY; CDR2 reads SAAADI. The CDR3 runs to 11 residues. During its preparation, the TCRbeta library received unique molecular identifiers. One entry per CDR3 protein, called by TCRdb with MiXCR from the PCR reads. The table includes roughly 120,000 distinct CDR3 sequences, 9% to 12% detected once. The chain employs TRBV10-2 and TRBJ2-5; no reliable D call. The sequencing here drew on PBMCs, taken before TCRalphabeta/CD19-depleted stem cell transplant. The receptor comes from a boy aged 2-15 years with acute lymphoblastic leukemia, due to receive a stem cell transplant. The DNA for the CDR3 is TGCGCCAGCAGTCCTCGGCTTGGACAGTACTTC. Protein sequence: CASSPRLGQYF.